This T cell receptor beta chain originates from a study of a mutant IDH1 vaccine in newly diagnosed glioma. Turning to the study itself: Commencement of vaccination occurred 4-6 weeks following radiotherapy alone, or concurrently with temozolomide cycles. Mean patient age was around 40 years; 62.5% were male and about 40% female. It was radiotherapy, temozolomide, or both that patients received previously, with most receiving both.

Overall study findings and caveats: Among top peripheral T cell clonotypes, changes seemed unrelated to pseudoprogression.

Measured with immunoSEQ multiplex PCR; TCRdb has only the in-frame clones, and not every one. The profile shows tens of thousands of clones, 85% to 95% of them singletons. This clone was seen just once. Its target is not known. Specified time point: week 23, last vaccination. Every vaccine dose comprised 300 ug of mutant IDH1 20-mer peptide plus topical imiquimod. Germline CDR1 and CDR2: MNHNS and SASEGT. The V end was cut by 6 bases, the J end by 0 bases, with 6 bases between. CDR3 size: 13 residues. The material was PBMCs, obtained from a glioma patient whose treatment included an IDH1 peptide vaccine. This receptor was taken from a man aged 50-60 years with glioma. The V and J genes are TRBV6-1 and TRBJ1-5, with no clear D. The CDR3 reads CASRTTSNQPQHF. CDR3 nucleotides: TGTGCCAGCAGGACTACTAGCAATCAGCCCCAGCATTTT.